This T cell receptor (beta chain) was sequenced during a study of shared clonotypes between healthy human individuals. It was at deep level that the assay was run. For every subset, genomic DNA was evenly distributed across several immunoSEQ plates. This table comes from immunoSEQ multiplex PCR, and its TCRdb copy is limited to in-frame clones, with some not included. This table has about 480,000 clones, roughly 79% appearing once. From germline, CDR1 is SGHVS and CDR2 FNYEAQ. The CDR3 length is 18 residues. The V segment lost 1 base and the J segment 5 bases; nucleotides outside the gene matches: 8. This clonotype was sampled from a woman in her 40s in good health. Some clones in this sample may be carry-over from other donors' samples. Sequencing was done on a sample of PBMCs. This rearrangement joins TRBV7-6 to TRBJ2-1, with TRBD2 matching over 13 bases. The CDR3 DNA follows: TGTGCCAGCAGCTTAGTCCCAGGGGGACTAGCGGGGAACAATGAGCAGTTCTTC. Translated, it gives CASSLVPGGLAGNNEQFF. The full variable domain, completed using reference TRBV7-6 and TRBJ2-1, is GAGVSQSPRYKVTKRGQDVALRCDPISGHVSLYWYRQALGQGPEFLTYFNYEAQQDKSGLPNDRFSAERPEGSISTLTIQRTEQRDSAMYRCASSLVPGGLAGNNEQFFGPGTRLTVL.